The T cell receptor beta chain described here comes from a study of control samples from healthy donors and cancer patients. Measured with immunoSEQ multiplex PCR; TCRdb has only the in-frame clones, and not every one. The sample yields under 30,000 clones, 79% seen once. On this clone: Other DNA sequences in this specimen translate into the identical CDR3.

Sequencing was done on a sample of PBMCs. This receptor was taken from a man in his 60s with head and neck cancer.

This chain's CDR3 is CASTPGSSWYGYTF. The CDR3 region has the DNA TGTGCCAGCACCCCGGGGTCTTCCTGGTATGGCTACACCTTC. The V and J genes are TRBV28 and TRBJ1-2; D remains ambiguous. The V gene's germline CDR1 is MDHEN and CDR2 SYDVKM. CDR3 length: 14 amino acids. V lost 7 bases, J lost 5 bases, and 17 bases lay in between.